These 26 T cell receptor beta chains were sequenced from one sample in a study of regulatory T cells in long-lasting Graves disease. Time point meaning: persistent/refractory GD, antithyroid drugs over 5 years with positive TRAb. From PBMCs, RNA was extracted and then used to make the TCR library. Construction of the TCR beta libraries employed iRepertoire HTBI primers in conjunction with Arm-PCR of CDR3 regions. MiXCR, applied by TCRdb to the multiplex PCR reads, yields one record per CDR3 protein. The data contain some 370,000 distinct CDR3 sequences, around 21% of them seen just once; the ten biggest clones take up roughly 20%. Source: peripheral blood mononuclear cells (PBMCs), taken when the disease was refractory, from a patient treated with antithyroid drugs. The receptors here all came from a female donor with Graves disease.

This clonotype occurred many times. V is TRBV28 and J is TRBJ1-5; tentative D call: TRBD1 (6 bases). The V gene's germline CDR1 is MDHEN and CDR2 SYDVKM. The V gene lost 6 bases and the J gene lost 1 base, with 13 bases spanning the gap. The CDR3 is 15 amino acids. The CDR3 reads CASRSGQLSNQPQHF. Written as DNA, the CDR3 is TGTGCCAGCAGAAGCGGACAGCTAAGCAATCAGCCCCAGCATTTT.

This clonotype showed up many times. The chain joins TRBV2 to TRBJ2-7; D is undetermined. Germline assignment: CDR1 SNHLY and CDR2 FYNNEI. Between the trimmed V and J ends, which lost 8 bases and 4 bases, there was a span of 15 bases. The CDR3 spans 13 residues. In nucleotides, the CDR3 is TGTGCCAGCCGACTGGGCTCCCTTTACGAGCAGTACTTC. Encoded protein: CASRLGSLYEQYF.

This CDR3 is CASSLGRQGGNSGETQYF. In DNA, the CDR3 is TGTGCCAGCAGCTTAGGTAGACAGGGAGGGAATTCTGGAGAGACCCAGTACTTC. The V and J genes are TRBV7-9 and TRBJ2-5, with D possibly being TRBD1 or TRBD2 (7 bases each). From germline, CDR1 is SEHNR and CDR2 FQNEAQ (reference sequence). Trimming took 1 base from V and 4 from J, leaving 22 bases between them. The CDR3 spans 18 residues.

This clonotype was observed once. A single base separates this from a much larger clone, so it may be a read error. The chain carries TRBV7-4 and TRBJ1-1; D not resolved. Per germline, CDR1 SGHVT and CDR2 SQSDAQ. The CDR3 loop spans 15 amino acids. V lost 4 bases and J lost 4, with 16 bases in between. CDR3 in amino acids: CASSYLGPQGTEAFF. CDR3 DNA sequence: TGTGCCAGCAGCTATCTCGGGCCGCAAGGCACTGAAGCTTTCTTT.

About this clonotype: A clone one base away is much larger, so this may be a read error. The chain recombines TRBV20-1 with TRBJ1-5, with unresolved D. CDR1 is DFQATT and CDR2 is SNEGSKA in the germline V gene (reference sequence). The CDR3 sequence is 15 residues long. V was shortened by 0 bases and J by 6 bases, with 15 bases between the two germline ends. CDR3 loop: CSARDLAGFSQPQHF. The CDR3 nucleotides are TGCAGTGCTAGAGATTTGGCGGGCTTCAGTCAGCCCCAGCATTTT.

V usage is TRBV4-2 and J usage is TRBJ1-6, with D uncertain. Germline V gene data show CDR1 as LGHNA and CDR2 as YNFKEQ. V was shortened by 1 base and J by 5 bases, with 21 bases between the two germline ends. This CDR3 is 19 amino acids long. CDR3 residues: CASSQVSMQPPNHNSPLHF. CDR3 nucleotides: TGTGCCAGCAGCCAAGTATCAATGCAGCCGCCTAACCATAATTCACCCCTCCACTTT.

In its sample, this clonotype was seen many times. The genes are TRBV18 and TRBJ2-4; D is uncertain. The V and J ends lost 3 bases and 2 bases respectively, with 8 bases between them. The CDR3 loop spans 14 amino acids. Germline loops: CDR1 KGHSH, CDR2 LQKENI. The CDR3 nucleotides are TGTGCCAGCTCACCCGATCTGTCCAAAAACATTCAGTACTTC. Translated, it gives CASSPDLSKNIQYF.

The rearrangement joins TRBV12-5 to TRBJ2-2; 9 positions match TRBD2. With 2 bases clipped from V and 6 bases from J, the junction kept 13 bases outside the gene matches. The CDR3 length is 18 residues. Germline values: CDR1 LGHNT, CDR2 FRNRAP. As DNA, the CDR3 is TGTGCTAGTGGTTTGACAGCACCAAGCGGGAGGTTCTCCGGGGAGCTGTTTTTT. Translated: CASGLTAPSGRFSGELFF. Based on the CDR3 plus reference TRBV12-5 and TRBJ2-2, the full variable domain is DARVTQTPRHKVTEMGQEVTMRCQPILGHNTVFWYRQTMMQGLELLAYFRNRAPLDDSGMPKDRFSAEMPDATLATLKIQPSEPRDSAVYFCASGLTAPSGRFSGELFFGEGSRLTVL.

The rearrangement links TRBV29-1 to TRBJ1-5; no clear D. CDR3 length: 12 amino acids. Per germline, CDR1 SQVTM and CDR2 ANQGSEA. Trimming removed 0 bases at V and 6 bases at J, with 6 bases between. The CDR3 coding sequence is TGCAGCGTTGAAGATGTGGGTCAGCCCCAGCATTTT. Protein product: CSVEDVGQPQHF.

In this sample, this clonotype turned up a few times. The V gene is TRBV5-1, the J gene TRBJ2-5; 8 bases align to TRBD1. This CDR3 comprises 15 residues. Germline trimming cut 2 bases from V and 5 bases from J; bases unmatched to any gene: 8. In germline, CDR1 is SGHRS, CDR2 YFSETQ. As DNA, the CDR3 is TGCGCCAGCAGCTTTAGGACAGGGTATGGGGAGACCCAGTACTTC. This sequence encodes CASSFRTGYGETQYF.

The rearrangement links TRBV20-1 to TRBJ2-1; TRBD1 agrees at 7 bases. Germline values: CDR1 DFQATT, CDR2 SNEGSKA (reference sequence). The CDR3 runs to 14 residues. Trimming removed 6 bases from V and 4 bases from J; junction bases left unmatched: 9. For the CDR3, the DNA is TGCAGTGCGACCGACAGGGAGAGGTACAATGAGCAGTTCTTC. The encoded protein is CSATDRERYNEQFF.

In regard to this clonotype: Compared with germline, one end of the junction differs, possibly owing to a read error. The gene calls are TRBV3-1 and TRBJ2-7; D is perhaps TRBD2 (6 bases). Looked up from germline, CDR1 is LGHDT and CDR2 is YNNKEL (reference sequence). CDR3 length equals 15 residues. CDR3 nucleotides: TGTACCAGCCGGCCCTTTGCTAGCGAGACCTACGAGCAGTACTTC. It yields the protein CTSRPFASETYEQYF.

This clonotype came up many times. This chain joins TRBV12-3 or TRBV12-4 and TRBJ1-1, with D uncertain. This CDR3 is 13 amino acids long. The V end was cut by 8 bases, the J end by 5 bases, with 15 bases between. The CDR3 here is CASLQPPGTEAFF. The CDR3 nucleotides read TGTGCCAGCTTGCAGCCTCCCGGAACTGAAGCTTTCTTT.

V and J are TRBV10-3 and TRBJ2-5; no definite D call. The CDR3 runs 16 residues. V was cut by 3 bases and J by 0 bases, with 14 bases left in between. Germline V CDR1 and CDR2: ENHRY, SYGVKD. For the CDR3, the DNA is TGTGCCATCAGTGACCCCGCTCGCTCGTACCAAGAGACCCAGTACTTC. This encodes CAISDPARSYQETQYF.

This clonotype showed up many times. The chain links TRBV24-1 to TRBJ1-5; 9 nucleotides match TRBD1. This CDR3 has 16 amino acids. V dropped 9 bases and J dropped 1; count of bases not matched to a gene: 9. The germline V gene has CDR1 KGHDR and CDR2 SFDVKD. CDR3 protein: CATVDRDRESNQPQHF. Written as DNA, the CDR3 is TGTGCCACCGTCGATCGGGACAGGGAAAGCAATCAGCCCCAGCATTTT.

The chain has TRBV12-3 or TRBV12-4 and TRBJ2-7; 7 bases fit TRBD2. The CDR3 extends over 16 amino acids. J gave up 4 bases and V 2 bases, and 11 bases lay outside the gene matches. This chain's CDR3 is CASSLMAGGRAYEQYF. CDR3 DNA sequence: TGTGCCAGCAGTTTAATGGCGGGCGGGAGAGCATACGAGCAGTACTTC.

The chain employs TRBV27 and TRBJ1-6, with a tentative D call TRBD1 (5 bases). Between the trimmed V and J ends, which lost 10 bases and 3 bases, there was a span of 13 bases. CDR1 MNHEY and CDR2 SMNVEV come from the germline V gene (reference sequence). This CDR3 is built from 14 residues. The CDR3 DNA is TGTGCCACCCGACAGAATTTCTATAATTCACCCCTCCACTTT. Translation: CATRQNFYNSPLHF.

This clonotype was seen ten or more times. This rearrangement joins TRBV30 to TRBJ2-5; D assignment may be TRBD1 or TRBD2 (5 bases each). The CDR3 covers 13 residues. Germline-derived CDR1 and CDR2 are GTSNPN and SVGIG (reference sequence). V was pared by 0 bases and J by 1 base, with 6 bases between. CDR3 sequence reads: CAWSVGTQETQYF. The CDR3 coding sequence is TGTGCCTGGAGTGTAGGGACCCAAGAGACCCAGTACTTC.

This sequence joins TRBV30 and TRBJ2-5; D gene ambiguous. Deletions cut 1 base from V and 7 bases from J, with 16 bases between. This CDR3 is 14 amino acids long. The germline gives CDR1 GTSNPN, CDR2 SVGIG (reference sequence). CDR3 sequence (DNA): TGTGCCTGGAGTGGTTTTCGCGACCCCAGGACCCAGTACTTC. Translation: CAWSGFRDPRTQYF.

This clonotype was counted a few times. The chain joins TRBV7-3 to TRBJ1-5, with D uncertain. Germline V gene lookup returns CDR1 SGHTA and CDR2 FQGTGA. Between the trimmed V and J ends, which lost 0 bases and 6 bases, there was a span of 18 bases. This CDR3 contains 17 residues. The CDR3 DNA sequence: TGTGCCAGCAGCTTAACGTACCGGGGTTGGCGCAGTCAGCCCCAGCATTTT. Translation gives CASSLTYRGWRSQPQHF.

This clonotype was detected ten times or more. This chain links TRBV28 with TRBJ1-1; no reliable D call. Trimming pared 4 bases from V and 7 bases from J, leaving 16 bases between. CDR3 length: 14 amino acids. The germline gives CDR1 MDHEN, CDR2 SYDVKM. CDR3 nucleotides: TGTGCCAGCAGTTCATACGACCGGGAAGGTGAAGCTTTCTTT. It yields the protein CASSSYDREGEAFF.

This clonotype was recorded many times. V usage is TRBV7-9 and J usage is TRBJ2-7; 7 bases are shared with TRBD1. CDR3 length: 11 residues. Per the germline V gene, CDR1 is SEHNR and CDR2 is FQNEAQ (reference sequence). The CDR3 sequence is CATGDFGEQYF. The CDR3, as DNA: TGTGCAACAGGGGATTTCGGCGAGCAGTACTTC.

This clonotype was counted only a few times. The rearrangement uses TRBV15 and TRBJ2-1, with no clear D. Germline V gives CDR1 LNHNV, CDR2 YYDKDF (reference sequence). This CDR3 is 16 amino acids long. V was shortened by 0 bases and J by 2 bases, with 11 bases between the two germline ends. The CDR3 nucleotides are TGTGCCACCAGCAGAGATCGGCAGCCACCCTACAATGAGCAGTTCTTC. It codes for CATSRDRQPPYNEQFF.

This clonotype was recorded a few times. The DNA for the CDR3 is TGTGCCAGCAGCCAGGGGGGGCCCGAGCAGTACTTC. It translates to CASSQGGPEQYF. The chain employs TRBV28 and TRBJ2-7; D is perhaps TRBD1 or TRBD2 (7 bases each). Trimming removed 6 bases at V and 6 bases at J, with 12 bases between. The CDR3 has 12 residues. Germline lookup yields CDR1 MDHEN and CDR2 SYDVKM.

The rearrangement links TRBV6-1 to TRBJ2-6; 11 positions match TRBD2. Germline values: CDR1 MNHNS, CDR2 SASEGT. V lost 1 base, J lost 0 bases, and 5 bases stayed unmatched. The CDR3 has 19 amino acids. This chain's CDR3 is CASSEVGLAGFSGANVLTF. CDR3 nucleotides: TGTGCCAGCAGTGAAGTAGGACTAGCGGGTTTCTCTGGGGCCAACGTCCTGACTTTC.

The rearrangement uses TRBV7-9 and TRBJ2-3, with TRBD2 matching 9 bases. J gave up 4 bases and V 5 bases, and 10 bases lay outside the gene matches. Germline CDR1 and CDR2: SEHNR and FQNEAQ (reference sequence). CDR3 length equals 16 residues. CDR3 in amino acids: CASSVTSGTRADTQYF. The CDR3 DNA reads as TGTGCCAGCAGCGTGACTAGCGGTACTAGGGCAGATACGCAGTATTTT.